Listed below are T cell receptor beta chains from one sample, sequenced in a study of T cells after posttransplantation cyclophosphamide. Clones were sequenced by immunoSEQ multiplex PCR, and TCRdb holds only the in-frame ones, with some missing. Listed for the sample are 25,000 to 35,000 clones, none seen a single time. The sequenced sample consisted of PBMCs. Receptors originate from a woman aged 25 to 39 in good health and a related stem cell transplant donor. The CDR3 runs from the conserved cysteine through the conserved F or W. The order of the fields is CDR3 DNA, CDR3 protein, J gene, V gene, D gene, clone size. The D gene is left open where the match is weak. The listing skips clone size in some rows; elsewhere it reads once, few, many or a size class.

CDR3 DNA: TGTGCCAGCAGTTACTACGGACAGTCTAATTCACCCCTCCACTTT
CDR3 protein: CASSYYGQSNSPLHF
J gene: TRBJ1-6
V gene: TRBV6-5
D gene: .
clone size: many

CDR3 DNA: TGCAGCGTTGACCGAAGGGGCAACACTGAAGCTTTCTTT
CDR3 protein: CSVDRRGNTEAFF
J gene: TRBJ1-1
V gene: TRBV29-1
D gene: .
clone size: .

CDR3 DNA: TGTGCCAGCAGTCAGTCCTACGAGCAGTACTTC
CDR3 protein: CASSQSYEQYF
J gene: TRBJ2-7
V gene: TRBV6-2/TRBV6-3
D gene: .
clone size: .

CDR3 DNA: TGCAGTAGGACACATTACAATGAGCAGTTCTTC
CDR3 protein: CSRTHYNEQFF
J gene: TRBJ2-1
V gene: TRBV20-1
D gene: .
clone size: many

CDR3 DNA: TGTGCCAGCAGCGGTGGGGGGACGGGGGGAAACACCATATATTTT
CDR3 protein: CASSGGGTGGNTIYF
J gene: TRBJ1-3
V gene: TRBV9
D gene: .
clone size: few

CDR3 DNA: TGCGCCAGCAGCTTGGTGGCTAGCGGGGGGAGGGAGCAGTTCTTC
CDR3 protein: CASSLVASGGREQFF
J gene: TRBJ2-1
V gene: TRBV5-1
D gene: TRBD2
clone size: many

CDR3 DNA: TGCGCCAGCAGCCAAAAACGACAGGGGTCCCAACCCCGACAGAACACCGGGGAGCTGTTTTTT
CDR3 protein: CASSQKRQGSQPRQNTGELFF
J gene: TRBJ2-2
V gene: TRBV4-3
D gene: TRBD1
clone size: few

CDR3 DNA: TGTGCCAGTTCCTGGGCCTACGGCGCAGGAACCGGGGAGCTGTTTTTT
CDR3 protein: CASSWAYGAGTGELFF
J gene: TRBJ2-2
V gene: TRBV19
D gene: .
clone size: many

CDR3 DNA: TGTGCCAGCAGCTTAGCCGGGGTATACAATGAGCAGTTCTTC
CDR3 protein: CASSLAGVYNEQFF
J gene: TRBJ2-1
V gene: TRBV11-2
D gene: .
clone size: many

CDR3 DNA: TGTGCCAGTACCGCAATGGCAGGGGGCTACGAGCAGTACTTC
CDR3 protein: CASTAMAGGYEQYF
J gene: TRBJ2-7
V gene: TRBV19
D gene: TRBD1
clone size: many

CDR3 DNA: TGTGCCAGCTCACCACAGGGGAACACTGAAGCTTTCTTT
CDR3 protein: CASSPQGNTEAFF
J gene: TRBJ1-1
V gene: TRBV18
D gene: .
clone size: many

CDR3 DNA: TGTGCCAGCAGCTTAGCATATCTAGGACAGGGGCGGCATACGCAGTATTTT
CDR3 protein: CASSLAYLGQGRHTQYF
J gene: TRBJ2-3
V gene: TRBV7-9
D gene: TRBD1
clone size: many

CDR3 DNA: TGCGCCAGCAGCCCTGGTCTCAATGGGGCCACAGATACGCAGTATTTT
CDR3 protein: CASSPGLNGATDTQYF
J gene: TRBJ2-3
V gene: TRBV5-1
D gene: .
clone size: .

CDR3 DNA: TGTGCCAGCAGTTTACAGGCCGAGGCCTATGGCTACACCTTC
CDR3 protein: CASSLQAEAYGYTF
J gene: TRBJ1-2
V gene: TRBV12-3/TRBV12-4
D gene: .
clone size: many

CDR3 DNA: TGCGCCAGCAGTGATGCAGTCACTAACTATGGCTACACCTTC
CDR3 protein: CASSDAVTNYGYTF
J gene: TRBJ1-2
V gene: TRBV10-2
D gene: .
clone size: many

CDR3 DNA: TGTGCCAGCAGCCAAGAGGCGGTCCGCGGCTACACCTTC
CDR3 protein: CASSQEAVRGYTF
J gene: TRBJ1-2
V gene: TRBV4-2
D gene: .
clone size: many

CDR3 DNA: TGTGCCAGTAGTATATGGGACAGGGTCGGTCCGAACACAGATACGCAGTATTTT
CDR3 protein: CASSIWDRVGPNTDTQYF
J gene: TRBJ2-3
V gene: TRBV19
D gene: TRBD1
clone size: few

CDR3 DNA: TGTGCCAGCAGTGCCGGGTTTGGCGGGGCCCAGTACTTC
CDR3 protein: CASSAGFGGAQYF
J gene: TRBJ2-5
V gene: TRBV27
D gene: .
clone size: .

CDR3 DNA: TGTGCCAGCAGCCCGGGGACAGGGGCTCAGCCCCAGCATTTT
CDR3 protein: CASSPGTGAQPQHF
J gene: TRBJ1-5
V gene: TRBV7-9
D gene: TRBD1
clone size: .

CDR3 DNA: TGTGCCAGCAGTCCGATGACAGGGACCACCGGGGAGCTGTTTTTT
CDR3 protein: CASSPMTGTTGELFF
J gene: TRBJ2-2
V gene: TRBV12-3/TRBV12-4
D gene: TRBD1
clone size: many

CDR3 DNA: TGTGCCAGCAGCCAGGAGGAGGAATGGAACTATGGCTACACCTTC
CDR3 protein: CASSQEEEWNYGYTF
J gene: TRBJ1-2
V gene: TRBV5-4
D gene: .
clone size: many

CDR3 DNA: TGTGCCAGCAGTTCCAACAGGGGGCTTGAAGCTTTCTTT
CDR3 protein: CASSSNRGLEAFF
J gene: TRBJ1-1
V gene: TRBV6-2/TRBV6-3
D gene: TRBD1
clone size: many

CDR3 DNA: TGTGCCAGCAGGCCGGGACTAGCGGGGCCTACTGGGCAGTACTTC
CDR3 protein: CASRPGLAGPTGQYF
J gene: TRBJ2-7
V gene: TRBV5-6
D gene: TRBD2
clone size: many

CDR3 DNA: TGTGCCAGCAGCGTCGGAGACAGAAGTAGAGGCGGCTACACCTTC
CDR3 protein: CASSVGDRSRGGYTF
J gene: TRBJ1-2
V gene: TRBV5-4
D gene: .
clone size: many

CDR3 DNA: TGTGCCAGCAGTCGTATAAATAACAATCAGCCCCAGCATTTT
CDR3 protein: CASSRINNNQPQHF
J gene: TRBJ1-5
V gene: TRBV6-2/TRBV6-3
D gene: .
clone size: many

CDR3 DNA: TGTGCCAGCAGCTTAGCAGCGGGGGGGAGCACAGATACGCAGTATTTT
CDR3 protein: CASSLAAGGSTDTQYF
J gene: TRBJ2-3
V gene: TRBV11-2
D gene: TRBD2
clone size: .

CDR3 DNA: TGTGCCAGCAGTTCTGGACAGGATTACTACGAGCAGTACTTC
CDR3 protein: CASSSGQDYYEQYF
J gene: TRBJ2-7
V gene: TRBV6-5
D gene: TRBD1
clone size: .

CDR3 DNA: TGTGCCAGTAGTATAGACGGACTAGCGGGGGGGTCTAATGCGCAGTTCTTC
CDR3 protein: CASSIDGLAGGSNAQFF
J gene: TRBJ2-1
V gene: TRBV19
D gene: TRBD2
clone size: many

CDR3 DNA: TGTGCCAGCAGGCTCGACAGGCACACTACTGAAGCTTTCTTT
CDR3 protein: CASRLDRHTTEAFF
J gene: TRBJ1-1
V gene: TRBV5-4
D gene: .
clone size: many

CDR3 DNA: TGTGCCAGCAGCTTCTCAGCGGGGGGGCACTACGAGCAGTACTTC
CDR3 protein: CASSFSAGGHYEQYF
J gene: TRBJ2-7
V gene: TRBV5-5
D gene: TRBD2
clone size: many

CDR3 DNA: TGTGCCAGCAGTTGGACAGGGGTCAATCAGCCCCAGCATTTT
CDR3 protein: CASSWTGVNQPQHF
J gene: TRBJ1-5
V gene: TRBV28
D gene: TRBD1
clone size: many

CDR3 DNA: TGTGCCAGCAGCCCAGGGGGCAGCACAGCCACAGATACGCAGTATTTT
CDR3 protein: CASSPGGSTATDTQYF
J gene: TRBJ2-3
V gene: TRBV5-4
D gene: TRBD1
clone size: many

CDR3 DNA: TGTGCCAGCATCGGGGGATTGGGCTTGCACTATGGCTACACCTTC
CDR3 protein: CASIGGLGLHYGYTF
J gene: TRBJ1-2
V gene: TRBV6-2/TRBV6-3
D gene: .
clone size: many

CDR3 DNA: TGTGCCAGCTCAACCGCGGCCGGCCCCTACGAGCAGTACTTC
CDR3 protein: CASSTAAGPYEQYF
J gene: TRBJ2-7
V gene: TRBV18
D gene: .
clone size: many

CDR3 DNA: TGTGCCAGCAGCTTAGAAAGACTAGCAGAGACCCAGTACTTC
CDR3 protein: CASSLERLAETQYF
J gene: TRBJ2-5
V gene: TRBV11-2
D gene: TRBD2
clone size: few

CDR3 DNA: TGTGCCAGCAGCGTAGGCTCGACAGGGGACGATACGCAGTATTTT
CDR3 protein: CASSVGSTGDDTQYF
J gene: TRBJ2-3
V gene: TRBV9
D gene: TRBD1
clone size: few

CDR3 DNA: TGCGCCAGCAGCCCCAGGGCCTACGAGCAGTACTTC
CDR3 protein: CASSPRAYEQYF
J gene: TRBJ2-7
V gene: TRBV10-2
D gene: .
clone size: many

CDR3 DNA: TGTGCCAGCAGCCCCCAGGGACAGGGGTTTACTAACTATGGCTACACCTTC
CDR3 protein: CASSPQGQGFTNYGYTF
J gene: TRBJ1-2
V gene: TRBV7-8
D gene: TRBD1
clone size: .

CDR3 DNA: TGTGCCACCAGCAGAGATCCTACAGGGCCCCTTTCCGAGCAGTACTTC
CDR3 protein: CATSRDPTGPLSEQYF
J gene: TRBJ2-7
V gene: TRBV15
D gene: .
clone size: many

CDR3 DNA: TGCGCCAGCAGCCAAGACCCCGGACAGGCCAATTCACCCCTCCACTTT
CDR3 protein: CASSQDPGQANSPLHF
J gene: TRBJ1-6
V gene: TRBV4-3
D gene: TRBD1
clone size: many

CDR3 DNA: TGTGCCTGGAGTGTACGAAGGGGAGGACGTGGAAACACCATATATTTT
CDR3 protein: CAWSVRRGGRGNTIYF
J gene: TRBJ1-3
V gene: TRBV30
D gene: .
clone size: few

CDR3 DNA: TGTGCCAGCAGCCCCCGGGACAGGGAAAATCAGCCCCAGCATTTT
CDR3 protein: CASSPRDRENQPQHF
J gene: TRBJ1-5
V gene: TRBV7-8
D gene: TRBD1
clone size: few

CDR3 DNA: TGTGCCTGGAGGGATACTGGGACACTTCGAGGGACTGAAGCTTTCTTT
CDR3 protein: CAWRDTGTLRGTEAFF
J gene: TRBJ1-1
V gene: TRBV30
D gene: .
clone size: many

CDR3 DNA: TGTGCCAGCATTCCCAGGGACATATTAACTGAAGCTTTCTTT
CDR3 protein: CASIPRDILTEAFF
J gene: TRBJ1-1
V gene: TRBV2
D gene: .
clone size: many

CDR3 DNA: TGTGCCAGCAGTCGCACGGGGACCGGGGAGCTGTTTTTT
CDR3 protein: CASSRTGTGELFF
J gene: TRBJ2-2
V gene: TRBV12-3/TRBV12-4
D gene: .
clone size: many

CDR3 DNA: TGTGCCAGCAGCTTAGATCCGGGCGGGGAGCTGTTTTTT
CDR3 protein: CASSLDPGGELFF
J gene: TRBJ2-2
V gene: TRBV7-8
D gene: .
clone size: few

CDR3 DNA: TGTGCCAGCAGCACCGACAGGGGGCACTACGAGCAGTACTTC
CDR3 protein: CASSTDRGHYEQYF
J gene: TRBJ2-7
V gene: TRBV7-2
D gene: TRBD1
clone size: .

CDR3 DNA: TGTGCCAGCAGTGAACCTGATGGCCGCCCGGGGAGGCATAGCAATCAGCCCCAGCATTTT
CDR3 protein: CASSEPDGRPGRHSNQPQHF
J gene: TRBJ1-5
V gene: TRBV6-1
D gene: .
clone size: many

CDR3 DNA: TGTGCCAGCAGCTTAATTATACTAGCGGGGGCGAGAGATACGCAGTATTTT
CDR3 protein: CASSLIILAGARDTQYF
J gene: TRBJ2-3
V gene: TRBV7-2
D gene: TRBD2
clone size: .

CDR3 DNA: TGCGCCAGCAGCCAAGATGACTTCCACTCTGGAAACACCATATATTTT
CDR3 protein: CASSQDDFHSGNTIYF
J gene: TRBJ1-3
V gene: TRBV4-1
D gene: .
clone size: many

CDR3 DNA: TGTGCCACCAGCAGCCCCGGGACACACAATGAGCAGTTCTTC
CDR3 protein: CATSSPGTHNEQFF
J gene: TRBJ2-1
V gene: TRBV15
D gene: .
clone size: many

CDR3 DNA: TGTGCCAGCAGTGAAGTAGAGTTAACTGAAGCTTTCTTT
CDR3 protein: CASSEVELTEAFF
J gene: TRBJ1-1
V gene: TRBV2
D gene: .
clone size: many

CDR3 DNA: TGTGCCAGCAGCTCGACTAGCGGGGGGCTGGATGAGCAGTTCTTC
CDR3 protein: CASSSTSGGLDEQFF
J gene: TRBJ2-1
V gene: TRBV11-1
D gene: TRBD2
clone size: many

CDR3 DNA: TGCAGCGTTGATTGGGGGCTCAGCCCTGGCAATGAGCAGTTCTTC
CDR3 protein: CSVDWGLSPGNEQFF
J gene: TRBJ2-1
V gene: TRBV29-1
D gene: .
clone size: few

CDR3 DNA: TGTGCCAGCAGCTTCGATACAGGGAGCTCTGGAAACACCATATATTTT
CDR3 protein: CASSFDTGSSGNTIYF
J gene: TRBJ1-3
V gene: TRBV7-6
D gene: .
clone size: .